The entry that follows covers one T cell receptor beta chain sequence. Its antigen is as yet unknown. This specimen comes from a study of vaccination effects on CD4 cells after COVID-19. Germline loops: CDR1 SGHTA, CDR2 FQGNSA. Trimming left V 5 bases short and J 0 bases short, with 15 bases between. The CDR3 contains 16 residues. Sequenced by immunoSEQ multiplex PCR; TCRdb stores in-frame clones only, minus some. The table lists roughly 53,000 clones, about four fifths of them singletons. Regarding the study as a whole: The study got few convalescent patients and did not collect any early post-infection timepoints.

With the ViraFEST assay, the study expanded antigen-specific CD4+ T cells using viral peptide pools, then sequenced them. At the end of about ten days of culture, CD4+ T cells were isolated. The study found no prior SARS-CoV-2 infection in the vaccine recipients, who tested negative for nucleocapsid antibodies. The TCR comes from a human donor who received a COVID-19 vaccine. This sequence joins TRBV7-2 and TRBJ2-3; D might be TRBD2 (7 bases). Sequenced here: CD4+ T cells from PBMCs cultured with HCoV-OC43 spike peptides, sampled before COVID-19 vaccination. The subset denotes: HCoV-OC43 spike overlapping peptide pool stimulation. The DNA of the CDR3 is TGTGCCAGCAGCAGACGCGGGGGCCAGAGCACAGATACGCAGTATTTT. As protein: CASSRRGGQSTDTQYF.